The rows below give T cell receptor beta chains drawn from one sample of a study of cytomegalovirus exposure and HLA in healthy donors. Assay used: immunoSEQ multiplex PCR; TCRdb lists only in-frame clones, some missing. The table records 170,000 or so clones, just under 80% of them present only once. Sequenced sample: PBMCs. All receptors come from a woman aged 45-65 years in good health and CMV-seropositive. The CDR3 runs from the conserved cysteine through the conserved F or W. D genes are given only for firm matches.

>TRBJ2-5|TRBV11-3|TRBD1|18
CASSVGAGQGTRQETQYF
TGTGCCAGCAGCGTAGGAGCGGGACAGGGAACCCGTCAAGAGACCCAGTACTTC
>TRBJ1-1|TRBV5-4|NA|11
CASGIGLEAFF
TGTGCCAGCGGCATTGGGCTTGAAGCTTTCTTT
>TRBJ2-1|TRBV11-2|TRBD2|16
CASSARTSGSINEQFF
TGTGCCAGCAGCGCCCGGACTAGCGGGAGTATCAATGAGCAGTTCTTC
>TRBJ1-1|TRBV5-1|NA|11
CASSSRDTAFF
TGCGCCAGCAGCTCCCGGGACACAGCTTTCTTT
>TRBJ2-7|TRBV27|NA|16
CASSFGTPRSSYEQYF
TGTGCCAGCAGTTTCGGGACACCACGGAGCTCCTACGAGCAGTACTTC
>TRBJ1-4|TRBV4-2|NA|15
CASSQDGTGGEKLFF
TGTGCCAGCAGCCAAGATGGGACTGGCGGCGAAAAACTGTTTTTT
>TRBJ2-3|TRBV7-8|NA|12
CASRTTGDTQYF
TGTGCCAGCAGAACGACAGGTGATACGCAGTATTTT
>TRBJ2-7|TRBV5-5|NA|11
CASSLAGEQYF
TGTGCCAGCAGCTTGGCAGGGGAGCAGTACTTC
>TRBJ2-1|TRBV4-2|TRBD1|17
CASSQMGTGGNYNEQFF
TGTGCCAGCAGCCAGATGGGGACAGGGGGCAACTACAATGAGCAGTTCTTC
>TRBJ1-6|TRBV19|TRBD1|15
CATNPGQWYNSPLHF
TGTGCCACAAATCCGGGACAGTGGTATAATTCACCCCTCCACTTT
>TRBJ1-5|TRBV6-6|TRBD1|14
CASKGTGEGWPQHF
TGTGCCAGCAAGGGGACAGGGGAAGGGTGGCCCCAGCATTTT
>TRBJ1-2|TRBV18|NA|16
CASSPPGDIRTYSYTF
TGTGCCAGCTCACCACCGGGGGACATTCGAACCTATAGCTACACCTTC
>TRBJ1-1|TRBV30|NA|13
CAWASGSNTEAFF
TGTGCCTGGGCCTCCGGTTCGAACACTGAAGCTTTCTTT
>TRBJ2-6|TRBV29-1|TRBD2|15
CSVLGAGAGANVLTF
TGCAGCGTTTTAGGGGCGGGGGCTGGGGCCAACGTCCTGACTTTC
>TRBJ1-5|TRBV6-5|NA|14
CASREGGAGQPQHF
TGTGCCAGCAGAGAAGGGGGGGCCGGTCAGCCCCAGCATTTT
>TRBJ1-1|TRBV2|TRBD1|14
CASSEQGELTEAFF
TGTGCCAGCAGTGAACAGGGGGAACTCACTGAAGCTTTCTTT
>TRBJ1-4|TRBV5-8|TRBD1|15
CASSLFTGGHKELFF
TGTGCCAGCAGCTTGTTTACAGGGGGCCATAAGGAACTGTTTTTT
>TRBJ2-7|TRBV5-6|NA|13
CASSLGASRGQYF
TGTGCCAGCAGCTTGGGGGCGTCTAGGGGGCAGTACTTC
>TRBJ2-7|TRBV13|TRBD2|16
CASSSSGGEPTYEQYF
TGTGCCAGCAGCTCTAGCGGGGGGGAACCAACCTACGAGCAGTACTTC